Reported below is one TCR beta chain. Its antigen is as yet unknown. PCR involved 60 Vbeta and 13 Jbeta primers. Using immunoSEQ multiplex PCR, the repertoire was profiled, and TCRdb retains in-frame clones only, with some absent. The data contain roughly 150,000 clones, about 74% of them singletons. This specimen comes from a study of cytomegalovirus exposure and HLA in healthy donors. CDR3 size: 14 residues. The ends lost 3 bases at V and 3 bases at J; junction bases unmatched: 2. Germline assignment: CDR1 SGHRS and CDR2 YFSETQ. General observations from the study: Reportedly, diagnosis of cytomegalovirus status by the classifier showed high specificity and sensitivity.

The TCR comes from a male donor in good health and CMV-seronegative. The sequencing input was PBMCs. The rearrangement uses TRBV5-1 and TRBJ1-4; 7 bases are shared with TRBD1. CDR3: CASSWTGPNEKLFF. CDR3 sequence (DNA): TGCGCCAGCAGCTGGACAGGACCTAATGAAAAACTGTTTTTT.